This TCR beta chain was sequenced in a study of T cell responses to AZD1222 COVID-19 vaccine. Study results and caveats: Compared with day 0, the breadth and depth of the Spike-specific TCR repertoire rose significantly after two doses of AZD1222.

Comments on this clone: What it recognizes is unknown.

CDR3 size: 15 residues. V lost 3 bases to trimming and J lost 0 bases; unmatched junction nucleotides: 1. Germline-derived CDR1 and CDR2 are SEHNR and FQNEAQ (reference sequence). Only in-frame clones appear in the TCRdb table, and some are missing; sequencing was by immunoSEQ multiplex PCR. The sample includes some 140,000 clones, 70% to 90% of them seen just once. The V and J genes are TRBV7-9 and TRBJ1-4, with TRBD1 identical over 7 bases. This receptor was identified in an adult in good health. The material was peripheral blood, obtained on day 0 of AZD1222 vaccination. CDR3 in DNA: TGTGCCAGCAGCTTTACAGGGGCAACTAATGAAAAACTGTTTTTT. It codes for CASSFTGATNEKLFF.